This T cell receptor beta chain originates from a study of cytomegalovirus exposure and HLA in healthy donors. In regard to this clone: Its antigen is as yet unknown.

Each donor was healthy, and each was a bone marrow donor. Study-wide points: Later analysis placed DRB1 highest and HLA-C lowest in TCR association rates, which differed by HLA locus.

It was with 60 Vbeta and 13 Jbeta primers that the PCR ran. Profiled with immunoSEQ multiplex PCR; TCRdb holds only in-frame clones, not every one. This sample carries 160,000 or so clones, roughly 80% of them seen once, and the ten largest clones take around 1.3%. The sequence was obtained from a woman in her forties or fifties in good health and CMV-seronegative. The sequenced sample was PBMCs.

The CDR3, as DNA: TGTGCCGAATCAGTCGGGGGATTCACTGAAGCTTTCTTT. Amino acid sequence: CAESVGGFTEAFF. The chain is built from TRBV6-1 and TRBJ1-1, with D possibly TRBD1 on 5 matching bases. The germline V and J ends were trimmed by 11 bases and 4 bases, with 17 bases remaining between them. Germline V lookup: CDR1 MNHNS, CDR2 SASEGT. The CDR3 has 13 amino acids.